This TCR beta chain was retrieved from a study of monozygotic twins with inflammatory bowel disease. Total RNA amounting to about 3,800 ng went into each TCR library. TCRdb re-analyzed the 5' RACE reads; it lists each CDR3 protein once, without DNA. This sample's table has approximately 300,000 distinct CDR3 sequences. Findings and caveats of the study: Diversity of TCRbeta measured by inverse Simpson was lower in IBD patients than in healthy co-twins. Researchers were unable to tell different T cell subtypes apart.

Details on this clonotype: Its antigen is not identified.

The CDR3 contains 15 residues. From germline, CDR1 is SGHTA and CDR2 FQGNSA. The sample comprised blood. The TCR originated in a human donor with ulcerative colitis or Crohn's disease, or a healthy co-twin of an affected twin (not recorded which). The J gene is TRBJ2-7, the V gene TRBV7-2; TCRdb names TRBD2, which stays unverified in the absence of DNA. This CDR3 reads CASSVFAGNAYEQYF. The full variable domain, its missing parts supplied by reference TRBV7-2 and TRBJ2-7, is GAGVSQSPSNKVTEKGKDVELRCDPISGHTALYWYRQSLGQGLEFLIYFQGNSAPDKSGLPSDRFSAERTGGSVSTLTIQRTQQEDSAVYLCASSVFAGNAYEQYFGPGTRLTVT.